The TCR beta chain described here comes from a study of PD-1 blockade in classical Hodgkin lymphoma. Overall study context: Patients were given intravenous nivolumab, 3 mg/kg, every 2 weeks. Findings and caveats of the study: A significant rise in TCR diversity was seen by C4D1 for CD4+ cells but not for CD8+ cells. For complete responders, baseline diversity was comparable to that of newly diagnosed patients. Among the patients, those starting nivolumab under 1 year after ASCT were excluded.

CDR3 length: 13 amino acids. Concerning this clone itself: The antigen remains unidentified.

Specified time point: cycle 4 day 1 (C4D1), after about 6 weeks of nivolumab. Each and every patient relapsed after autologous stem cell transplantation, and patients got differing brentuximab vedotin exposure. The data were produced by immunoSEQ multiplex PCR, yet TCRdb's version contains in-frame clones alone and is incomplete. The sample contains 50,000 or so clones, nearly 90% of which appear only once. This chain links TRBV21-1 with TRBJ2-3; the D call of TRBD1 is as the table states it, not checked on the DNA. TRBV21-1 constitutes a pseudogene. This TCR was recovered from a human donor with classical Hodgkin lymphoma. The input for sequencing was peripheral blood mononuclear cells (PBMCs), taken before the fourth cycle of nivolumab. CDR3 nucleotide sequence: TGTGCCAGCATACAGGATGGCACAGATACGCAGTATTTT. Its protein is CASIQDGTDTQYF.